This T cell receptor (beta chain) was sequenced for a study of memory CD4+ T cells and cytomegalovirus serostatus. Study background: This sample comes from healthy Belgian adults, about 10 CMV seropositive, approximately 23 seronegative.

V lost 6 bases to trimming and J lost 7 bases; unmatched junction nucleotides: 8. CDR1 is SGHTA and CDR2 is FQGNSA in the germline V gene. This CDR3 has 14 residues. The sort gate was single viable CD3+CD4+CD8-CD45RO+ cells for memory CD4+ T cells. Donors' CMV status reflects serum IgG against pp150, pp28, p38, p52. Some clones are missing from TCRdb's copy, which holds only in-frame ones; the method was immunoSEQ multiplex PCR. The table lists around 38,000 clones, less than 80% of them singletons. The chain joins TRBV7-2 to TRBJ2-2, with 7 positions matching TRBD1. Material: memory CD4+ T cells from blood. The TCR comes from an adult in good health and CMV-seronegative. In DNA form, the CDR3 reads TGTGCCAGCAGACGCACAGGGGCCGGCGGGGAGCTGTTTTTT. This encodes CASRRTGAGGELFF. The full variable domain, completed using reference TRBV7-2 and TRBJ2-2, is GAGVSQSPSNKVTEKGKDVELRCDPISGHTALYWYRQSLGQGLEFLIYFQGNSAPDKSGLPSDRFSAERTGGSVSTLTIQRTQQEDSAVYLCASRRTGAGGELFFGEGSRLTVL.